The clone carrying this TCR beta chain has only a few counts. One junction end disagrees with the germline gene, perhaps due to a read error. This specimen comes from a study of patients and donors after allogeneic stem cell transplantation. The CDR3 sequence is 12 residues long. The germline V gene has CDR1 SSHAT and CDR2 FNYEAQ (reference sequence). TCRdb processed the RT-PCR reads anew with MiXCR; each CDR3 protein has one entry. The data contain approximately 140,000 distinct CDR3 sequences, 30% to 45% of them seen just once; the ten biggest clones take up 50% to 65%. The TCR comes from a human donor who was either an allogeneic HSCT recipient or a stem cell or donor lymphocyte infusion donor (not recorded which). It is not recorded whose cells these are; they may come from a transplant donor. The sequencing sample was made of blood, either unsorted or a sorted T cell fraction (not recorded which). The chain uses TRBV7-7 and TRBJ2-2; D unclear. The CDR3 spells CASSPTAGELFF. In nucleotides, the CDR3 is TGTGCTAGCAGCCCGACCGCCGGGGAGCTGTTTTTT.